This TCR beta chain was recorded in a study of cytomegalovirus exposure and HLA in healthy donors. General study findings and limits: Later on, a genetic analysis was performed. It linked a missense variant in DCLRE1C with V- and J-gene trimming of TCR beta. Cytomegalovirus association was listed for 150 or so TCR beta chains. Earlier analysis found most TCR beta V segments productive about 87% or about 30% of the time.

This clone was observed a handful of times. What it recognizes is unknown. 60 Vbeta and 13 Jbeta primers were used in PCR. Some clones are missing from TCRdb's copy, which holds only in-frame ones; the method was immunoSEQ multiplex PCR. The repertoire holds around 150,000 clones, with roughly 80% as singletons. V lost 5 bases and J lost 4, with 3 bases in between. This CDR3 has 10 amino acids. CDR1 is SGHNT and CDR2 is YENEEA in the germline V gene. This chain links TRBV11-3 with TRBJ2-7; no firm D call. The TCR comes from a man under 40 in good health and CMV-seronegative. The sample comprised PBMCs. In DNA, the CDR3 is TGTGCCAGCAGCCTTTACGAGCAGTACTTC. It is translated as CASSLYEQYF.